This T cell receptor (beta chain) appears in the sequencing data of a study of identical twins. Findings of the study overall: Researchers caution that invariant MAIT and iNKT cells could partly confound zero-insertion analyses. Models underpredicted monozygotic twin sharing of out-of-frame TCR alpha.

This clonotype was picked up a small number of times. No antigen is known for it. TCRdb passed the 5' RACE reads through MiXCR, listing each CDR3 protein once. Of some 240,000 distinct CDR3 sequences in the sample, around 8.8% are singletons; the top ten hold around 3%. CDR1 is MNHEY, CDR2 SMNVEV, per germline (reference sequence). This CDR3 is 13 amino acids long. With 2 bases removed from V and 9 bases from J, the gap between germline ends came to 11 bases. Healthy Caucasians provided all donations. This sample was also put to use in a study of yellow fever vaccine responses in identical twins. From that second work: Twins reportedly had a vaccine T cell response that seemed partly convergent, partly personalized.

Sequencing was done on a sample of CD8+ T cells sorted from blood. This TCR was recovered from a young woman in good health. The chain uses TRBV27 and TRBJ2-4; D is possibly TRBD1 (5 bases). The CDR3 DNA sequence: TGTGCCAGCAGTTTAATCTCGCAGGGCATTCAGTACTTC. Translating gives CASSLISQGIQYF.